The source of this T cell receptor (beta chain) is a study of neurological immune-mediated disorders. This clonotype appeared many times. The authors produced cDNA by 5'RACE using 10-nucleotide random UMIs. Whenever a sequencing run was performed, it yielded over 190 million TCR-beta sequences from 15-18 subjects. TCRdb reprocessed the 5' RACE reads with MiXCR, giving one entry per CDR3 protein. Here the sample spans tens of thousands of distinct CDR3 sequences, 9.5% to 15% being singletons. PBMCs stored at -80 C, numbering 2 million, were the origin of the unsorted libraries. This CDR3 has 16 residues. Germline lookup yields CDR1 MGHRA and CDR2 YSYEKL. After removal of 4 bases from V and 9 bases from J, the junction contained 13 bases not matched to a gene.

The chain carries TRBV4-1 and TRBJ2-1, with 9 nucleotides matching TRBD1. The sequence derives from an older woman with HTLV-1-associated myelopathy (HAM/TSP). The sample comprised PBMCs. The CDR3 nucleotides read TGCGCCAGCAGCCTAGCGGACAGGGGCGTGGGAAGTGAGCAGTTCTTC. It encodes CASSLADRGVGSEQFF.